The 18 T cell receptor beta chains below come from one sample, sequenced in a study of T-cell reconstitution after alpha-beta-depleted transplantation in children. Researchers prepared the TCRbeta library using unique molecular identifiers, the study reports. Each CDR3 protein gets one entry after TCRdb re-called the PCR reads with MiXCR. This table holds some 100,000 distinct CDR3 sequences, 23% found once. The starting material was PBMCs, obtained before TCRalphabeta/CD19-depleted stem cell transplant. Receptors were obtained from a boy aged 2 to 10 with acute lymphoblastic leukemia, due to receive a stem cell transplant.

This clonotype was counted at least ten times. The V and J genes are TRBV4-1 and TRBJ1-5; D is unresolved. The CDR3 has 19 amino acids. Between the trimmed V and J ends, which lost 4 bases and 2 bases, there was a span of 24 bases. CDR1 and CDR2 from the germline V gene are MGHRA and YSYEKL. The CDR3 sequence: CASSPNLFGLVAGNQPQHF. The CDR3 bases are TGCGCCAGCAGCCCAAATCTCTTTGGCTTGGTGGCCGGCAATCAGCCCCAGCATTTT.

This chain joins TRBV28 and TRBJ2-2, with D perhaps TRBD2 (5 bases). With 5 bases removed from V and 1 base from J, the gap between germline ends came to 8 bases. From germline, CDR1 is MDHEN and CDR2 SYDVKM. This CDR3 comprises 14 residues. CDR3 DNA sequence: TGTGCCAGCAGTCCGAGCGGGAACACCGGGGAGCTGTTTTTT. Its translation is CASSPSGNTGELFF.

This sequence joins TRBV9 and TRBJ2-5; 7 bases align to TRBD2. Looked up from germline, CDR1 is SGDLS and CDR2 is YYNGEE. The CDR3 runs 15 residues. The J segment lost 7 bases and the V segment lost 3 bases, leaving 12 bases of the junction unmatched. CDR3 amino acids: CASSGSSGGALTQYF. The CDR3, as DNA: TGTGCCAGCAGCGGCTCTAGCGGAGGGGCTTTGACCCAGTACTTC.

This clonotype came up once. The chain joins TRBV3-1 to TRBJ1-2; no definite D call. Germline V gene sequence: CDR1 LGHDT, CDR2 YNNKEL (reference sequence). V gave up 0 bases and J gave up 0 bases, with 5 bases separating them. This CDR3 spans 14 amino acids. The CDR3 DNA sequence: TGTGCCAGCAGCCAAGAGAAGACTAACTATGGCTACACCTTC. Protein: CASSQEKTNYGYTF.

CDR3 in DNA: TGTGCCAGCACCGCAGGGTACGACACCGGGGAGCTGTTTTTT. Encoded protein: CASTAGYDTGELFF. The chain has TRBV6-1 and TRBJ2-2, with a possible D match to TRBD1 (5 bases). This CDR3 contains 14 residues. Germline V gene sequence: CDR1 MNHNS, CDR2 SASEGT. The ends were cut back, 7 bases at V and 3 bases at J, with 12 bases in the middle.

The chain recombines TRBV7-2 with TRBJ2-7; a weak D match, TRBD2 (5 bases). V lost 1 base and J lost 6, with 19 bases in between. CDR1 and CDR2 (germline): SGHTA, FQGNSA. This CDR3 comprises 16 residues. CDR3 sequence (DNA): TGTGCCAGCAGCTTAGTATTACGGGGTCCTAGAGGCGAGCAGTACTTC. As protein: CASSLVLRGPRGEQYF.

This clonotype was seen a handful of times. The rearrangement uses TRBV11-2 and TRBJ2-1, with 8 bases fitting TRBD1. The V gene end was trimmed by 1 base and the J gene end by 6 bases; junction bases not matched to a gene: 5. The CDR3 covers 15 residues. Germline CDR1 and CDR2: SGHAT and FQNNGV. CDR3 residues: CASSLGQGAGNEQFF. As DNA, the CDR3 is TGTGCCAGCAGCTTAGGGCAGGGGGCAGGCAATGAGCAGTTCTTC.

The chain has TRBV7-2 and TRBJ2-5, with D tentatively TRBD1 or TRBD2 (5 bases each). The germline gives CDR1 SGHTA, CDR2 FQGNSA. Deletions cut 1 base from V and 4 bases from J, with 7 bases between. The CDR3 covers 13 residues. The CDR3 nucleotides are TGTGCCAGCAGCTTAGGGGACGGAGAGACCCAGTACTTC. It codes for CASSLGDGETQYF.

The V and J genes are TRBV28 and TRBJ1-2; TRBD1 aligns across 10 bases. Germline loops: CDR1 MDHEN, CDR2 SYDVKM. V trimming: 3 bases; J trimming: 7 bases; junction bases outside the gene matches: 5. CDR3 length: 14 amino acids. The CDR3 is CASSLGQGFGGYTF. In DNA form, the CDR3 reads TGTGCCAGCAGTTTGGGACAGGGGTTCGGTGGCTACACCTTC.

This chain joins TRBV9 and TRBJ1-5; 7 bases align to TRBD1. Germline CDR1 and CDR2: SGDLS and YYNGEE. J gave up 6 bases and V 3 bases, and 3 bases lay outside the gene matches. This CDR3 is 13 amino acids long. The CDR3 coding sequence is TGTGCCAGCAGCGCGGGGGACAGTCAGCCCCAGCATTTT. It translates to CASSAGDSQPQHF.

This clonotype has just a few counts. The chain combines TRBV28 with TRBJ2-3; D is uncertain. Trimming took 8 bases from V and 3 from J, leaving 15 bases between them. The CDR3 has 14 amino acids. Germline assignment: CDR1 MDHEN and CDR2 SYDVKM. The CDR3: CASATPASTDTQYF. CDR3 DNA sequence: TGTGCCAGCGCCACACCTGCAAGTACAGATACGCAGTATTTT.

CDR3 sequence: CASSLVPPPGETQYF. CDR3 DNA: TGTGCCAGCAGCTTAGTCCCCCCCCCGGGGGAGACCCAGTACTTC. The chain couples TRBV7-6 to TRBJ2-5; a weak D match, TRBD2 (5 bases). The CDR3 has 15 amino acids. Germline V CDR1 and CDR2: SGHVS, FNYEAQ. The V end was cut by 1 base, the J end by 5 bases, with 14 bases between.

The J gene is TRBJ2-7, the V gene TRBV6-2 or TRBV6-3, with unresolved D. This CDR3 contains 13 residues. Germline CDR1 is MNHEY and CDR2 is SVGEGT. With 6 bases removed from V and 0 bases from J, the gap between germline ends came to 9 bases. Here the CDR3 DNA reads TGTGCCAGCAGACTGGACCGCTCCTACGAGCAGTACTTC. Translating gives CASRLDRSYEQYF.

This clonotype was seen a few times. The DNA of the CDR3 is TGCGCCAGCAGCTTGGAAGCGGGAGTCGCAGATACGCAGTATTTT. It yields the protein CASSLEAGVADTQYF. The genes are TRBV5-1 and TRBJ2-3, with TRBD2 matching 8 bases. Per germline, CDR1 SGHRS and CDR2 YFSETQ. This CDR3 is built from 15 residues. The ends lost 0 bases at V and 4 bases at J; junction bases unmatched: 4.

This clonotype was observed a handful of times. The chain has TRBV7-3 and TRBJ2-6; D is unclear. This CDR3 is built from 15 residues. V lost 5 bases and J 2 bases, leaving 10 bases between the germline ends. Germline V lookup: CDR1 SGHTA, CDR2 FQGTGA. The CDR3 sequence is CASSRLITGANVLTF. CDR3 nucleotides: TGTGCCAGCAGCCGCCTCATAACTGGGGCCAACGTCCTGACTTTC.

This clonotype was observed a handful of times. This sequence joins TRBV6-4 and TRBJ2-2, with 9 bases identical to TRBD2. Unmatched junction bases numbered 10, after V lost 6 bases and J lost 5 bases. Germline V CDR1 and CDR2: MRHNA, SNTAGT. CDR3 length: 16 residues. CDR3 protein: CASSRFSGSNTGELFF. The CDR3 DNA reads TGTGCCAGCAGCCGATTTAGCGGGAGCAATACCGGGGAGCTGTTTTTT.

This clonotype was detected a few times. V and J are TRBV4-1 and TRBJ1-5; D unresolved. CDR1 and CDR2 (germline): MGHRA, YSYEKL. The CDR3 is 16 residues long. Between the trimmed V and J ends, which lost 2 bases and 0 bases, there was a span of 11 bases. The CDR3 DNA follows: TGCGCCAGCAGCCAAAATCCTAGCAATAGCAATCAGCCCCAGCATTTT. As protein: CASSQNPSNSNQPQHF.

This clonotype was recorded at least ten times. V usage is TRBV2 and J usage is TRBJ1-1, with a weak D call TRBD1 (6 bases). This CDR3 comprises 13 residues. Trimming cost V 10 bases and J 0 bases, with 12 bases left between them. Germline CDR1 reads SNHLY; CDR2 reads FYNNEI. Here the CDR3 DNA reads TGTGCCACTCGACAGGTTCTGAACACTGAAGCTTTCTTT. Amino acids: CATRQVLNTEAFF.